The rows below give T cell receptor beta chains drawn from one sample of a study of T cell responses to AZD1222 COVID-19 vaccine. Using immunoSEQ multiplex PCR, the repertoire was profiled, and TCRdb retains in-frame clones only, with some absent. Among some 100,000 clones, 70% to 90% were seen once, and the ten largest hold over 15%. Sequencing used peripheral blood, obtained on day 0 of AZD1222 vaccination. Every receptor here comes from an adult in good health. The CDR3 runs from the conserved cysteine through the conserved F or W. A D gene is named only where the DNA matches it firmly. A row's size may be missing; if present it is once, few, many or a size class.

j_gene: TRBJ2-7
d_gene: TRBD1
abundance: .
v_gene: TRBV5-6
CDR3nt: TGTGCCAGCAGCTTGGTAGCCGGGACAGGGGGAGGCGAGCAGTACTTC
CDR3aa: CASSLVAGTGGGEQYF

j_gene: TRBJ1-4
d_gene: TRBD1
abundance: .
v_gene: TRBV18
CDR3nt: TGTGCCAGCCTCCGGGACAGAAATGAAAAACTGTTTTTT
CDR3aa: CASLRDRNEKLFF

j_gene: TRBJ1-4
d_gene: .
abundance: few
v_gene: TRBV15
CDR3nt: TGTGCCACCAGCGACCGACAACGGCCAACTAATGAAAAACTGTTTTTT
CDR3aa: CATSDRQRPTNEKLFF

j_gene: TRBJ1-3
d_gene: .
abundance: .
v_gene: TRBV10-3
CDR3nt: TGTGCCATCAGTGAGCCACTAAGCAGGGGCTTGGGAAACACCATATATTTT
CDR3aa: CAISEPLSRGLGNTIYF

j_gene: TRBJ2-3
d_gene: TRBD2
abundance: .
v_gene: TRBV6-5
CDR3nt: TGTGCCAGCAGTTTCAAAACGAGCGGGGGGGCAGATACGCAGTATTTT
CDR3aa: CASSFKTSGGADTQYF

j_gene: TRBJ2-6
d_gene: .
abundance: few
v_gene: TRBV7-3
CDR3nt: TGTGCCAGCAGCCCGCACGCGGGCGGGTCCTCTGGGGCCAACGTCCTGACTTTC
CDR3aa: CASSPHAGGSSGANVLTF

j_gene: TRBJ2-1
d_gene: .
abundance: .
v_gene: TRBV21-1
CDR3nt: TGTGCCAGCAGCAAAGCGAGGAATTACCGGGATTTCTCACGCTACAATGAGCAGTTCTTC
CDR3aa: CASSKARNYRDFSRYNEQFF

j_gene: TRBJ2-2
d_gene: TRBD1
abundance: .
v_gene: TRBV24-1
CDR3nt: TGTGCCACCAGTGATTTGGGGACAGGGGTAAGTACCGGGGAGCTGTTTTTT
CDR3aa: CATSDLGTGVSTGELFF

j_gene: TRBJ1-5
d_gene: TRBD1
abundance: .
v_gene: TRBV27
CDR3nt: TGTGCCAGCAGTTCGGACAGGAGCAATCAGCCCCAGCATTTT
CDR3aa: CASSSDRSNQPQHF

j_gene: TRBJ2-3
d_gene: .
abundance: .
v_gene: TRBV6-1
CDR3nt: TGTGCCAGCAGTGAGGGCCTTACGCAGTATTTT
CDR3aa: CASSEGLTQYF

j_gene: TRBJ1-2
d_gene: .
abundance: few
v_gene: TRBV19
CDR3nt: TGTGCCAGTAGTATGCTAGGGAATGGCTACACCTTC
CDR3aa: CASSMLGNGYTF

j_gene: TRBJ1-4
d_gene: .
abundance: .
v_gene: TRBV7-9
CDR3nt: TGTGCCAGCAGCGCCGTCGGGGGGGACGAAAAACTGTTTTTT
CDR3aa: CASSAVGGDEKLFF

j_gene: TRBJ2-1
d_gene: .
abundance: .
v_gene: TRBV15
CDR3nt: TGTGCCACCAGCAGAGAATACCAGGGGTACAATGAGCAGTTCTTC
CDR3aa: CATSREYQGYNEQFF

j_gene: TRBJ2-5
d_gene: TRBD2
abundance: .
v_gene: TRBV7-6
CDR3nt: TGTGCCAGCAGCGGGGGACTAGCGGGTGGAGAGACCCAGTACTTC
CDR3aa: CASSGGLAGGETQYF

j_gene: TRBJ2-1
d_gene: .
abundance: .
v_gene: TRBV29-1
CDR3nt: TGCAGCGCCGCACGCAATGAGCAGTTCTTC
CDR3aa: CSAARNEQFF

j_gene: TRBJ2-7
d_gene: TRBD1
abundance: few
v_gene: TRBV7-8
CDR3nt: TGTGCCAGCAAATTCGAGACAGGGGGCGAATACGAGCAGTACTTC
CDR3aa: CASKFETGGEYEQYF

j_gene: TRBJ2-7
d_gene: .
abundance: .
v_gene: TRBV6-5
CDR3nt: TGTGCCAGCGGGCCGGGACGGATTCCCTACGAGCAGTACTTC
CDR3aa: CASGPGRIPYEQYF

j_gene: TRBJ2-7
d_gene: .
abundance: .
v_gene: TRBV7-9
CDR3nt: TGTGCCAGCAGCTTAAGGATGGGTAGGGGGGCTTACCCCTACGAGCAGTACTTC
CDR3aa: CASSLRMGRGAYPYEQYF

j_gene: TRBJ2-1
d_gene: TRBD2
abundance: .
v_gene: TRBV5-4
CDR3nt: TGTGCCAGCAGCCCAACGACTAGCGGGGGGGCCGTCAATGAGCAGTTCTTC
CDR3aa: CASSPTTSGGAVNEQFF

j_gene: TRBJ2-3
d_gene: .
abundance: once
v_gene: TRBV19
CDR3nt: TGTGCCAGTAGTAGACGCCATGACGGCCCCGGTCCGCAGTATTTT
CDR3aa: CASSRRHDGPGPQYF

j_gene: TRBJ1-2
d_gene: .
abundance: .
v_gene: TRBV28
CDR3nt: TGTGCCAGCAGTTTATTCGGGAAGGCTGGCTATGGCTACACCTTC
CDR3aa: CASSLFGKAGYGYTF

j_gene: TRBJ1-6
d_gene: .
abundance: .
v_gene: TRBV6-1
CDR3nt: TGTGCCAGCAGTGACCTCAGGGGATCACCCCTCCACTTT
CDR3aa: CASSDLRGSPLHF

j_gene: TRBJ2-5
d_gene: .
abundance: .
v_gene: TRBV5-1
CDR3nt: TGCGCCAGCAGAATGAGTTCGGCCCAAGAGACCCAGTACTTC
CDR3aa: CASRMSSAQETQYF

j_gene: TRBJ1-1
d_gene: .
abundance: .
v_gene: TRBV9
CDR3nt: TGTGCCAGCAGCGTGGGCCCCGGGACATCGGCTTTCTTT
CDR3aa: CASSVGPGTSAFF

j_gene: TRBJ2-1
d_gene: TRBD2
abundance: once
v_gene: TRBV7-2
CDR3nt: TGTGCCAGCAGCTTAGCGATCCTAGCGGGGTCTGATGAGCAGTTCTTC
CDR3aa: CASSLAILAGSDEQFF

j_gene: TRBJ2-7
d_gene: .
abundance: .
v_gene: TRBV7-2
CDR3nt: TGTGCCAGCAGCTACGGGGGAAGCTCCTACGAGCAGTACTTC
CDR3aa: CASSYGGSSYEQYF

j_gene: TRBJ2-3
d_gene: TRBD2
abundance: .
v_gene: TRBV5-4
CDR3nt: TGTGCCAGCAGCCCTAGGACTAGTTTGAATACGCAGTATTTT
CDR3aa: CASSPRTSLNTQYF

j_gene: TRBJ1-6
d_gene: .
abundance: .
v_gene: TRBV19
CDR3nt: TGTGCCAGTAGTACGACGGGAGTGGGTTCACCCCTCCACTTT
CDR3aa: CASSTTGVGSPLHF

j_gene: TRBJ2-7
d_gene: .
abundance: .
v_gene: TRBV6-5
CDR3nt: TGTGCCAGCAAGGAGACTAACTACGAGCAGTACTTC
CDR3aa: CASKETNYEQYF

j_gene: TRBJ2-3
d_gene: TRBD1
abundance: .
v_gene: TRBV2
CDR3nt: TGTGCCAGCAGTGGACAGGGTACGAGCACAGATACGCAGTATTTT
CDR3aa: CASSGQGTSTDTQYF

j_gene: TRBJ2-2
d_gene: TRBD2
abundance: .
v_gene: TRBV4-2
CDR3nt: TGTGCCAGCAGCCAAGATAATAGCGGGGGCCCGATTAACACCGGGGAGCTGTTTTTT
CDR3aa: CASSQDNSGGPINTGELFF

j_gene: TRBJ1-6
d_gene: .
abundance: .
v_gene: TRBV7-8
CDR3nt: TGTGCCAGCAGCCTTAGTCGGGGAGAGGCCTATAATTCACCCCTCCACTTT
CDR3aa: CASSLSRGEAYNSPLHF

j_gene: TRBJ2-1
d_gene: TRBD2
abundance: .
v_gene: TRBV19
CDR3nt: TGTGCCAGTATAAGGGCTAGCGGGGCGAACAATGAGCAGTTCTTC
CDR3aa: CASIRASGANNEQFF

j_gene: TRBJ1-3
d_gene: .
abundance: .
v_gene: TRBV9
CDR3nt: TGTGCCAGCAGCGTAGGCCCACAGCGCTCTGGAAACACCATATATTTT
CDR3aa: CASSVGPQRSGNTIYF

j_gene: TRBJ1-2
d_gene: TRBD1
abundance: .
v_gene: TRBV27
CDR3nt: TGTGCCAGCGGGAAACGGGACAGTTACTATGGCTACACCTTC
CDR3aa: CASGKRDSYYGYTF

j_gene: TRBJ1-4
d_gene: .
abundance: .
v_gene: TRBV30
CDR3nt: TGTGCCTGGAGTTTCCGGGCGACCTATGAAAAACTGTTTTTT
CDR3aa: CAWSFRATYEKLFF

j_gene: TRBJ1-2
d_gene: .
abundance: .
v_gene: TRBV5-1
CDR3nt: TGCGCCAGCAGCTTGGGTAGGGGGTATGGCTACACCTTC
CDR3aa: CASSLGRGYGYTF

j_gene: TRBJ2-1
d_gene: TRBD2
abundance: .
v_gene: TRBV7-8
CDR3nt: TGTGCCAGCAGCTTAGGCCCCCCTAGCGGGAGTGGGGGACACAATGAGCAGTTCTTC
CDR3aa: CASSLGPPSGSGGHNEQFF

j_gene: TRBJ2-2
d_gene: .
abundance: .
v_gene: TRBV12-3/TRBV12-4
CDR3nt: TGTGCCAGCAGCTATGACAGCGAGGAGCTGTTTTTT
CDR3aa: CASSYDSEELFF

j_gene: TRBJ2-7
d_gene: TRBD1
abundance: once
v_gene: TRBV29-1
CDR3nt: TGCAGCGTTTCATCAGGACAGGGCTACGAGCAGTACTTC
CDR3aa: CSVSSGQGYEQYF

j_gene: TRBJ2-1
d_gene: TRBD1
abundance: .
v_gene: TRBV5-4
CDR3nt: TGTGCCAGCAGGCCTAACAGGGGAACCTACAATGAGCAGTTCTTC
CDR3aa: CASRPNRGTYNEQFF

j_gene: TRBJ1-2
d_gene: TRBD1
abundance: .
v_gene: TRBV6-2/TRBV6-3
CDR3nt: TGTGCCAGCAGTTACCGGACAGGTGCGGGGGGCTACACCTTC
CDR3aa: CASSYRTGAGGYTF

j_gene: TRBJ1-5
d_gene: .
abundance: .
v_gene: TRBV7-3
CDR3nt: TGTGCCAGCAGCCTTAATAACACCGGGAAGAGGCAGCCCCAGCATTTT
CDR3aa: CASSLNNTGKRQPQHF